This TCR beta chain came from a study of blood T cell repertoires in COVID-19. Study background: Some COVID-19 samples were acute and others convalescent; all came from the United States, Italy and Spain. PBMCs, B-cell-depleted T cells, or T cells were the source of the cDNA or gDNA that made up the material.

In the original analysis: Scientists estimated how many nucleated cells there were by amplifying reference gene primers. The data were produced by immunoSEQ multiplex PCR, yet TCRdb's version contains in-frame clones alone and is incomplete. V and J calls and clone size are those listed in that table; D and trimming were worked out from the DNA. Of some 400,000 clones listed, roughly 86% are singletons. V lost 7 bases and J lost 4, with 11 bases in between. Germline V lookup: CDR1 MNHEY, CDR2 SMNVEV (reference sequence). The CDR3 length is 12 residues. V is TRBV27 and J is TRBJ2-7; possible D gene TRBD2, 6 bases. The TCR originated in a human donor with acute or convalescent COVID-19. The donor label of this sample is uncertain. The sample taken for sequencing was peripheral blood. The CDR3 DNA is TGTGCCAGCACCCCTAGCGAGTACGAGCAGTACTTC. Residues: CASTPSEYEQYF.